Given below is one TCR beta chain in context. J gave up 5 bases and V 7 bases, and 9 bases lay outside the gene matches. This CDR3 is 14 amino acids long. Germline-derived CDR1 and CDR2 are ENHRY and SYGVKD. The sample originates from a study of blood T cell repertoires in COVID-19. At the level of the study: The samples span acute and convalescent COVID-19 from the United States, Italy and Spain. The cDNA or gDNA used as material had been derived from T cells, B-cell-depleted T cells, or PBMCs.

Original data processing: Reference gene primer amplification gave estimated nucleated cell counts. TCRdb keeps only in-frame clones here, not all; method: immunoSEQ multiplex PCR. D and trimming come from the DNA, and the V and J calls and clone size come from that table. The repertoire holds some 49,000 clones, with roughly 80% as singletons. The sequenced material came from peripheral blood. The rearrangement joins TRBV10-3 to TRBJ1-2; 8 positions match TRBD1. The source of this sequence is a woman aged 60-75 years with acute or convalescent COVID-19. CDR3 DNA sequence: TGTGCCATCACCCGGACAGGGATATCGTATGGCTACACCTTC. Translating it yields CAITRTGISYGYTF.